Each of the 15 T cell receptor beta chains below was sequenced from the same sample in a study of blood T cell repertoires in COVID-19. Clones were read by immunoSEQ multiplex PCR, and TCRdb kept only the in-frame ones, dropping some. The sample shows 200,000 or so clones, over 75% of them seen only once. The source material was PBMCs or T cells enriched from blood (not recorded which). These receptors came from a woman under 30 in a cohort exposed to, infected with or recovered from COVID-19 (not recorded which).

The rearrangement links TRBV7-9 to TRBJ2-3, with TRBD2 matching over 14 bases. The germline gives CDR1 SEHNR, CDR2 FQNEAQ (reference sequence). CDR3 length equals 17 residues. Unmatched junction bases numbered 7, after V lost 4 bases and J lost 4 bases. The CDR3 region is CASSYRLAGGGADTQYF. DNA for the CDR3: TGTGCCAGCAGCTACCGACTAGCGGGAGGGGGGGCAGATACGCAGTATTTT.

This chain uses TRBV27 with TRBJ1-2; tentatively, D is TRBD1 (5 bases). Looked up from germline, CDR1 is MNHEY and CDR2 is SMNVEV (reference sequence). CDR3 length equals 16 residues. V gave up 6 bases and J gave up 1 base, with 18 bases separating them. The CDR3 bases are TGTGCCAGCAGCCCGGACACCCGACTTTATAACTATGGCTACACCTTC. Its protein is CASSPDTRLYNYGYTF.

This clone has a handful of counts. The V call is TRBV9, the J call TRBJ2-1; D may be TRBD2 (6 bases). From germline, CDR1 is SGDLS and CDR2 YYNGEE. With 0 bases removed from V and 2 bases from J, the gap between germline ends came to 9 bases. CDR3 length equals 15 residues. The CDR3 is CASSVGRGTYNEQFF. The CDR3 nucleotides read TGTGCCAGCAGCGTAGGGCGGGGAACCTACAATGAGCAGTTCTTC.

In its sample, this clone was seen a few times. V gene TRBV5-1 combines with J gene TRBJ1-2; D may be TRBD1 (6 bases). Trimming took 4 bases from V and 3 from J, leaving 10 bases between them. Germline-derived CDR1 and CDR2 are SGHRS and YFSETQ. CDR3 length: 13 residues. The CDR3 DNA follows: TGCGCCAGCAGCGGGTCAGGGGACTATGGCTACACCTTC. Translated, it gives CASSGSGDYGYTF. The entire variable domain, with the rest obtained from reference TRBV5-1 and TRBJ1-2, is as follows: KAGVTQTPRYLIKTRGQQVTLSCSPISGHRSVSWYQQTPGQGLQFLFEYFSETQRNKGNFPGRFSGRQFSNSRSEMNVSTLELGDSALYLCASSGSGDYGYTFGSGTRLTVV.

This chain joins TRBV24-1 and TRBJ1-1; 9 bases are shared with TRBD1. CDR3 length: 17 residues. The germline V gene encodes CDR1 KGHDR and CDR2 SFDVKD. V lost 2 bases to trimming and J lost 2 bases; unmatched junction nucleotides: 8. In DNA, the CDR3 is TGTGCCACCAGTGATTCGGGACAGGGACGGGGAAACACTGAAGCTTTCTTT. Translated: CATSDSGQGRGNTEAFF.

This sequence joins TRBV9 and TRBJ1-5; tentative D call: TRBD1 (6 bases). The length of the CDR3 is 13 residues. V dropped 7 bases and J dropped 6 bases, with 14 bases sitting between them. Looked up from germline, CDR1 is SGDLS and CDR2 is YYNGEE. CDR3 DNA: TGTGCCAGCGGGGCAGGGGAAGGTCAGCCCCAGCATTTT. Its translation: CASGAGEGQPQHF.

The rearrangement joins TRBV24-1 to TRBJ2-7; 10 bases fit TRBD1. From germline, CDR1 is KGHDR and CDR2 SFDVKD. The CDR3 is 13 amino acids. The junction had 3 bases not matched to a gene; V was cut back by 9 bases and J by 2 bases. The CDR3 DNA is TGTGCCACCCCAGGACAGGGGGCCTACGAGCAGTACTTC. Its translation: CATPGQGAYEQYF.

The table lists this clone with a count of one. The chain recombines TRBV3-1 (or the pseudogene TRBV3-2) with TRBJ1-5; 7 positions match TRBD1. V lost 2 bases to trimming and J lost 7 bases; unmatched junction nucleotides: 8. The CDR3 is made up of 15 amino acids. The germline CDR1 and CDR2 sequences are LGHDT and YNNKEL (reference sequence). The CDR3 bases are TGTGCCAGCAGCCAAAAAACAGGGGCAGGCCAGCCCCAGCATTTT. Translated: CASSQKTGAGQPQHF.

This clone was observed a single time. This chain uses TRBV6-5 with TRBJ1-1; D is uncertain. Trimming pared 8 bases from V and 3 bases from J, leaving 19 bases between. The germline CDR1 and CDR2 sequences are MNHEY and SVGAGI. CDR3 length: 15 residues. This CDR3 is CASRNSISADTEAFF. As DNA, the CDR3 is TGTGCCAGCCGTAACTCGATCTCGGCGGACACTGAAGCTTTCTTT.

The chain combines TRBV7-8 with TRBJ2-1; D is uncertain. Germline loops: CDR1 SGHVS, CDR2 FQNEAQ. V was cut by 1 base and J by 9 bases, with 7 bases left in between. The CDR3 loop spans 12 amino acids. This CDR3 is CASSLGGSEQFF. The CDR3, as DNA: TGTGCCAGCAGCTTAGGTGGCAGTGAGCAGTTCTTC.

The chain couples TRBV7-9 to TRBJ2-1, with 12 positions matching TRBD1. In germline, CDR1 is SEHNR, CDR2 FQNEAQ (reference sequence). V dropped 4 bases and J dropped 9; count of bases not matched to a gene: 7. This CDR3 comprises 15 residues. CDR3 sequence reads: CASSSWDRGLGEQFF. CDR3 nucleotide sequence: TGTGCCAGCAGCTCCTGGGACAGGGGGCTCGGTGAGCAGTTCTTC. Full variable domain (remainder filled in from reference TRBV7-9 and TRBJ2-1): DTGVSQNPRHKITKRGQNVTFRCDPISEHNRLYWYRQTLGQGPEFLTYFQNEAQLEKSRLLSDRFSAERPKGSFSTLEIQRTEQGDSAMYLCASSSWDRGLGEQFFGPGTRLTVL.

CDR3: CASSTTGNVFGSNQPQHF. The CDR3 nucleotides read TGTGCCAGTAGTACTACAGGGAATGTATTTGGGAGCAATCAGCCCCAGCATTTT. V usage is TRBV19 and J usage is TRBJ1-5; a possible D gene is TRBD1 (6 bases). The germline gives CDR1 LNHDA, CDR2 SQIVND (reference sequence). The CDR3 is 18 amino acids. Trimming pared 4 bases from V and 1 base from J, leaving 20 bases between.

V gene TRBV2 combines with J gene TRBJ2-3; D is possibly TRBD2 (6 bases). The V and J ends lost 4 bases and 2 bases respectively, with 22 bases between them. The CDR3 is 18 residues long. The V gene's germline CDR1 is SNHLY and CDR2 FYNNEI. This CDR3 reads CASSAEVAATPSTDTQYF. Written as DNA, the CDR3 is TGTGCCAGCAGTGCGGAGGTAGCGGCCACCCCCTCCACAGATACGCAGTATTTT.

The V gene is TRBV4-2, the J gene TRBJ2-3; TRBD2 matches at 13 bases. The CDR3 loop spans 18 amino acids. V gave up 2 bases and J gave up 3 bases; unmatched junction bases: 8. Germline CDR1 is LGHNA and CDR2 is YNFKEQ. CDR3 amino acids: CASSQTSGGARITDTQYF. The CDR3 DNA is TGTGCCAGCAGCCAAACTAGCGGGGGGGCAAGAATAACAGATACGCAGTATTTT.

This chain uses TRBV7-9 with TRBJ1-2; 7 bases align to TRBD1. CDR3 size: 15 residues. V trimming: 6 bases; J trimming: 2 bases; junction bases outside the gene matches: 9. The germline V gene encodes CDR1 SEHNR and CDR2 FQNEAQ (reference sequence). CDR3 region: CASRPDRERNYGYTF. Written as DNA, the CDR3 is TGTGCCAGCAGACCCGACAGGGAGAGAAACTATGGCTACACCTTC.